This T cell receptor (beta chain) appears in the sequencing data of a study of technical replicates of blood from a few donors (dated by TCRdb to about 2017). The germline V gene specifies ENHRY as CDR1 and SYGVKD as CDR2. From the cysteine through the phenylalanine, the CDR3 covers 13 amino acids. CDR3 DNA is the only sequence kept; it has 39 bases, read in frame from the first base. V is shortened by 4 bases, J by 3 bases, and the region joining them spans 9 bases. The library was built by means of the immunoSEQ multiplex PCR assay. TCRdb limited this immuneACCESS table to in-frame rearrangements with V and J called. A share of clones is missing; checked studies link under half to unresolved V genes, and the rest is unexplained. This sample gives under 100,000 clones in total; approximately 94% of them show up just once. Around 0.24% of the sample rests with the top ten. This clone has more than one count but fewer than ten. Its antigen is unknown. Base qualities were left out, and no much larger clone turns up one base away.

The sequencing input was T cells isolated from PBMCs. The sequence is built from TRBV10-3 and TRBJ1-1, with TRBD1 perhaps the D gene, on 5 matching bases. The TCR sequence derives from a human donor in good health. The CDR3 reads CAISGRVDTEAFF. The sequence in DNA is TGTGCCATCAGTGGCAGGGTGGACACTGAAGCTTTCTTT.